This section outlines one T cell receptor (beta chain) sequence together with its context. Repertoires were generated with immunoSEQ multiplex PCR, while TCRdb's copy carries only in-frame clones and drops some. Among more than 140,000 clones listed, roughly nine tenths were seen once. The entry originates in a study of cytomegalovirus exposure and HLA in healthy donors. Study-level information: In a later analysis, it was reported that the approximately 120 validation repertoires had been produced on the same platform as the 666 repertoires belonging to the first cohort.

The CDR3 contains 15 residues. Germline V gene data show CDR1 as MNHNY and CDR2 as SVGAGI (reference sequence). Trimming took 5 bases from V and 2 from J; bases not matched to a gene: 3. This TCR was recovered from a woman between 18 and 30 years old in good health and CMV-seropositive. The V call is TRBV6-6, the J call TRBJ2-2, with 9 bases aligning to TRBD1. The sequenced sample consisted of PBMCs. The CDR3 DNA is TGTGCCAGCAGTAGGACAGGGGAAAACACCGGGGAGCTGTTTTTT. This translates into CASSRTGENTGELFF.